The 4 T cell receptor beta chains in this list originate from one sample, sequenced in a study of lymphopenia after photon versus proton radiotherapy (dated by TCRdb to between 2019 and 2020). The library was produced with the immunoSEQ multiplex PCR assay. Sourced from immuneACCESS, this table was stored by TCRdb with only in-frame sequences that have V and J called. A share of the clones is absent; for the studies checked, an unresolved V gene accounts for under half, and the remainder has no known explanation. Here the sample has under 30,000 clones; over 80% occur a single time. Of the sample, about 50% is held by the ten largest clones. This sample comprised peripheral blood, obtained from a patient treated with proton-based radiotherapy. These receptors came from a woman aged 60 to 75 with cholangiocarcinoma. Some clones in this sample may be carry-over from other donors' samples.

This rearrangement joins TRBV7-9 to TRBJ1-2; tentatively, D is TRBD1 (5 bases). The V gene lost 0 bases and the J gene lost 8 bases, with 16 bases spanning the gap. The CDR3 is made up of 15 amino acids. Germline assignment: CDR1 SEHNR and CDR2 FQNEAQ (reference sequence). The CDR3 nucleotides read TGTGCCAGCAGCTTAGCCCGACACAGGTTGGGCGGCTACACCTTC. Amino acid sequence: CASSLARHRLGGYTF.

The chain combines TRBV7-2 with TRBJ2-1, with D unresolved. Germline lookup yields CDR1 SGHTA and CDR2 FQGNSA. The length of the CDR3 is 15 residues. Between the trimmed V and J ends, which lost 5 bases and 4 bases, there was a span of 15 bases. DNA for the CDR3: TGTGCCAGCAGCGAGGTAGGAGATATGTACAATGAGCAGTTCTTC. Translation gives CASSEVGDMYNEQFF.

This chain connects TRBV5-1 to TRBJ2-2, with TRBD1 as a possible D gene (5 bases). Germline V gives CDR1 SGHRS, CDR2 YFSETQ. The CDR3 length is 14 residues. The V gene lost 4 bases and the J gene lost 2 bases, with 9 bases spanning the gap. This chain's CDR3 is CASSQGFNTGELFF. CDR3 DNA sequence: TGCGCCAGCAGCCAGGGTTTTAACACCGGGGAGCTGTTTTTT.

The chain employs TRBV2 and TRBJ2-3; a weak D match, TRBD2 (5 bases). This CDR3 spans 14 amino acids. Germline lookup yields CDR1 SNHLY and CDR2 FYNNEI. V was clipped by 4 bases and J by 6 bases, with 14 bases between them. The DNA of the CDR3 is TGTGCCAGCAGTGGATTATTCCCGGGGGATACGCAGTATTTT. Amino acid sequence: CASSGLFPGDTQYF.